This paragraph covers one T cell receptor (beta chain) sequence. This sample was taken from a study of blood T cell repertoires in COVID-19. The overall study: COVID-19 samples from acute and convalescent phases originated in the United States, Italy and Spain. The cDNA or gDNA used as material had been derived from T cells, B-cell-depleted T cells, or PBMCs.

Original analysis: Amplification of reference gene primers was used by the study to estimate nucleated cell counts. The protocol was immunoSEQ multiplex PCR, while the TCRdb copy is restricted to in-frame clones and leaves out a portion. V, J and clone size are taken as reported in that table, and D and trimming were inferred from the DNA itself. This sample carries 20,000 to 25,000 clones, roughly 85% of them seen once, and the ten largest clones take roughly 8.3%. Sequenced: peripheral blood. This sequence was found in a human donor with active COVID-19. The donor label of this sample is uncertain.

CDR3 protein: CASSFDRSVEAFF. CDR3 DNA: TGTGCCAGCAGCTTCGACAGGAGTGTTGAAGCTTTCTTT. The V and J genes are TRBV7-3 and TRBJ1-1; perhaps TRBD1 as D (6 bases). With 3 bases removed from V and 7 bases from J, the gap between germline ends came to 12 bases. The CDR3 is 13 amino acids. Germline CDR1 reads SGHTA; CDR2 reads FQGTGA.